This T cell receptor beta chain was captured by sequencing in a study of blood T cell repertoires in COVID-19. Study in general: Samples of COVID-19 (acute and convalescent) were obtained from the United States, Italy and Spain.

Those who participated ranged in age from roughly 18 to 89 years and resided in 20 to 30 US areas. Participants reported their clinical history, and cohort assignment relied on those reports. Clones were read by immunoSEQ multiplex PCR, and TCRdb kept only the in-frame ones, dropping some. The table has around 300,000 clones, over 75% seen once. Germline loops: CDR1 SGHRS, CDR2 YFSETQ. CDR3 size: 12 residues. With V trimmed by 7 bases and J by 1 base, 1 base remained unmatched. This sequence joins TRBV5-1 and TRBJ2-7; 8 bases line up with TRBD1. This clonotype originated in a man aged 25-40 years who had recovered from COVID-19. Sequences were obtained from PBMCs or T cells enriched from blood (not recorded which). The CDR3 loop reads CASRDRSYEQYF. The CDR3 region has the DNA TGCGCCAGCCGGGACAGGTCCTACGAGCAGTACTTC.